These T cell receptor beta chains were read from a single sample in a study of shared clonotypes between healthy human individuals. The assay was immunoSEQ multiplex PCR, and TCRdb's table has in-frame clones only and misses some. The data show approximately 480,000 clones, roughly 79% seen once. The material sequenced was PBMCs. These receptors were obtained from a woman aged 40-49 years in good health. Some clones in this sample may be carry-over from other donors' samples. The CDR3 runs from the conserved cysteine through the conserved F or W. The D gene is left open where the match is weak. Some rows have no size entry. The others give once, few or many, or a class for an expanded clone.

v_call	clone_size	d_call	j_call	cdr3_nt	cdr3_aa
TRBV30	few	TRBD1	TRBJ1-5	TGTGCCTGGAGTCGAAACAGGGGGAATCAGCCCCAGCATTTT	CAWSRNRGNQPQHF
TRBV4-1	few	TRBD1	TRBJ1-3	TGCGCCAGCAGCCAGGACAGGGTAAACACCATATATTTT	CASSQDRVNTIYF
TRBV7-9	-	TRBD2	TRBJ2-2	TGTGCCAGCAGCCCCCCCGCGGGGGGGAACACCGGGGAGCTGTTTTTT	CASSPPAGGNTGELFF
TRBV18	-	-	TRBJ2-5	TGTGCCAGCTCACCAGGGGGACGGGAGTCTCGGAAGACCCAGTACTTC	CASSPGGRESRKTQYF
TRBV28	-	-	TRBJ2-1	TGTGCCAGCAGGATAGGACCCTCCTACAATGAGCAGTTCTTC	CASRIGPSYNEQFF
TRBV29-1	-	TRBD2	TRBJ2-5	TGCAGCGTTTGGGCCGGTGGGAGGGCCAAAGAGACCCAGTACTTC	CSVWAGGRAKETQYF
TRBV7-3	-	TRBD2	TRBJ2-7	TGTGCCAGCAGCCCGGGACTAGCGGGAGGTCTGCAGTACTTC	CASSPGLAGGLQYF
TRBV27	-	TRBD2	TRBJ2-5	TGTGCCAGCAACCCCAGCGGGAGAGTCTACGGGCAGTACTTC	CASNPSGRVYGQYF
TRBV18	-	TRBD2	TRBJ2-5	TGTGCCAGCTCACCACCAGCGGGAGTTGTAGAGACCCAGTACTTC	CASSPPAGVVETQYF
TRBV5-1	-	-	TRBJ2-7	TGCGCCAGCCGTGGCGGGAACGACGAGCAGTACTTC	CASRGGNDEQYF
TRBV28	few	-	TRBJ2-7	TGTGCCAGCAGCAGAACAATTGAGCAGTACTTC	CASSRTIEQYF
TRBV10-3	-	TRBD2	TRBJ2-3	TGTGCCATCAGTGAGTATGCGGGGGGCGGTGGCACAGATACGCAGTATTTT	CAISEYAGGGGTDTQYF
TRBV7-6	once	-	TRBJ2-7	TGTGCCAGCAGCCAGGAGGGGGCGGCGGGGGAGCAGTACTTC	CASSQEGAAGEQYF
TRBV5-1	-	-	TRBJ1-1	TGCGCCAGCAGCGCCCAACTTGGGGACACTGAAGCTTTCTTT	CASSAQLGDTEAFF
TRBV7-9	-	-	TRBJ2-3	TGTGCCAGCAGCTTACCTAGCGGTCGGGGGCCTACGCAGTATTTT	CASSLPSGRGPTQYF